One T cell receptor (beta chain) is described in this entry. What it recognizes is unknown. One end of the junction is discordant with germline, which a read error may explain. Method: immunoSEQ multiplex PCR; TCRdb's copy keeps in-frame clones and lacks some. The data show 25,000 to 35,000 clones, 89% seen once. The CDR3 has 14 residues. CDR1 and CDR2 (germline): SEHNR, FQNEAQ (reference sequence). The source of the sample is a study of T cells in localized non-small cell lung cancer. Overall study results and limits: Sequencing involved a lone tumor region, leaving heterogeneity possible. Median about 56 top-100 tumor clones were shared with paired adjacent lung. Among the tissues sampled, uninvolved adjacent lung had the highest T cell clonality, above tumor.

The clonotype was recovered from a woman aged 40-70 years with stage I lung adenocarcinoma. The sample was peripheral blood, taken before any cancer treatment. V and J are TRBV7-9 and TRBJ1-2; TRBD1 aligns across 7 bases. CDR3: CASSQWTGLDGYTF. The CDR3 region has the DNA TGCGCCAGCAGCCAATGGACAGGCTTAGATGGCTACACCTTC.